This T cell receptor (beta chain) is from a study of cytomegalovirus exposure and HLA in healthy donors (TCRdb year 2017). With respect to the entire study: An earlier analysis of approximately 640 of the donors reported about 290 Gb of sequence data and 117 million unique TCR beta sequences from about 179 million T cells. An early release that covered around 590 HLA-typed donors contained approximately 320 gigabases of sequencing data and 65 million to 100 million unique TCR sequences. Of the roughly 400 genotyped donors, over 65% fell in the genetic ancestry cluster associated with self-reported Caucasian donors. The study aimed to test whether signatures of past pathogen exposure could be identified by cataloging public T cell receptors. The study profiled the T cell repertoires of more than 500 subjects by immunosequencing and related them to cytomegalovirus serostatus. A separate validation cohort of roughly 130 different subjects was used in addition to the roughly 700-subject first cohort. To predict cytomegalovirus infection status, the study combined high-throughput TCR immunosequencing, statistical association of individual TCRs with disease status, and machine learning. In a later analysis, previously published TCR beta repertoires from some 640 donors were re-analyzed and high-resolution HLA genotyping was added so that TCR occurrence patterns could be studied. The later analysis used no new phenotypic data to find candidate immune exposures, relying instead on TCR beta sequences and their occurrence across donors. To decide whether each TCR beta V gene segment behaved as functional or pseudogenic, an earlier analysis of fewer than 750 of the donors relied on high-throughput TCR beta sequencing. Donor age, sex, ethnicity and CMV serostatus were compiled together with the repertoire data. A later genetic analysis used genome-wide SNP genotypes for about 55% of the 666 donors, treating that subset as a discovery cohort. All discovery cohort repertoires had been generated using a single sequencing platform. HLA typing covered class I and class II loci at four-digit resolution. Typing coverage differed by locus: A, B, C, DRB1 and DQB1 were typed in roughly 620-630 donors, DQA1 in 500 to 550, DPA1 in around 580, and DPB1 in 400 to 480. Because of strong linkage in the cohort, roughly five DR-DQ haplotypes were treated as single units for association and clustering. Among about 400 genotyped donors of the cohort, an average of roughly 230,000 unique TCR beta nucleotide sequences was sequenced per donor, of which 15% to 20% were non-productive.

For this clone: The antigen it binds to is not known. No per-base quality is available; no much larger clone lies one base away.

Library preparation used the immunoSEQ multiplex PCR assay. A mixture of 60 forward primers for TCR Vbeta segments and 13 reverse primers for TCR Jbeta segments was used in the multiplex PCR. A multiplex PCR assay on genomic DNA amplified the CDR3 region of rearranged TCR beta genes. On the Illumina HiSeq System, the amplified TCR beta libraries were sequenced as 87-base-pair reads. Per the original workflow: Across the 640 or so repertoires, a later analysis counted tens of millions of unique TCR beta chains, about 10 million of which were shared by at least two donors. A nearest-neighbor algorithm error-corrected the raw reads and collapsed the reads into unique sequences, merging closely related sequences to remove PCR and sequencing errors. CDR3 sequences were aligned to IMGT reference sequences to assign V, D and J gene segments. Each retained sequence needed at least a six-nucleotide match to both a V gene segment and a J gene segment. A rearrangement counted as productive if the CDR3 had no stop codons and remained in frame with V and J, and every other rearrangement counted as non-productive. Following IMGT convention, CDR3 was defined as the stretch from the second conserved V-encoded cysteine to the conserved J-encoded phenylalanine. The earlier analysis of about 570 of the donors excluded any sequence lacking an unambiguous match to a single V gene segment. An earlier analysis of 550 to 650 of the donors classified V segments as functional when productive rearrangements were above 56.7% and as segregating when the standard deviation between donors was above 5%. A statistical classification framework was built to diagnose cytomegalovirus status from the catalog of TCR beta chain sequences. V and J gene assignment, in a later analysis, came from comparing TCR nucleotide sequences with IMGT/GENE-DB human TR gene sequences. In a later analysis, CDR3 sequences and most-parsimonious VDJ recombination scenarios were assigned using the TCRdist pipeline. In a later analysis, every TCR beta chain was defined by the combination of its CDR3 amino acid sequence and its V-gene family, and reads without a unique V-gene family were dropped. In a later analysis, around 600 highly shared, low-generation-probability nucleotide sequences were removed to address suspected cross-contamination and a sequencing artifact. For each public chain, a later analysis derived a clonal expansion index from normalized ranks of inferred template counts within each repertoire. In a later analysis, generation probabilities were computed using a VDJ recombination model fitted to out-of-frame rearrangements, and the results were checked against IGoR. A later analysis scored TCR-TCR, TCR-HLA and TCR-CMV co-occurrence with hypergeometric tests, applying a repertoire-size bias correction to TCR pairs. False discovery rates were estimated in a later analysis by permuting HLA or CMV assignments 20 times. In a later analysis, co-occurring TCRs were grouped using DBSCAN, with TCRdist sequence similarity added in when clustering inside HLA-allele-positive subsets. Repertoires with fewer than 30,000 or more than 120,000 public chains were left out of co-occurrence clustering, as were four to six repertoires with anomalous nucleotide sharing. This is the immuneACCESS table as TCRdb keeps it, with only in-frame sequences that have V and J called. A part of the clones is gone; compared with another copy, unresolved V genes explain less than half, and the rest is unexplained. For V, J and clone size, that table is used; D and trimming come from the DNA. This sample holds about 150,000 clones; over 65% were observed only once. The ten largest clones add up to about 2% of the sample.

The cohort was made up of 666 healthy bone marrow donors. Cohort members were all nominally healthy when sampled, although unrecorded immune exposures were likely present. The donor tested CMV seronegative and was one of the 352 seronegative cohort members. A peripheral blood sample was collected from each donor, and TCR beta sequencing was performed on peripheral blood mononuclear cells. Genomic DNA extraction from the blood cell samples was performed with the Qiagen DNeasy Blood Extraction Kit. Broader findings and caveats from the paper: Because some donors lacked HLA typing at each locus, the association tests relied only on the typed subset. Most TCR sequences were observed very rarely across donors, whereas some public TCRs were present in many individuals. Most CMV-associated TCR beta chains appeared to be HLA-restricted in a later analysis, and the HLA associations seemed to be driven largely by CMV exposure. Because the 87-base-pair reads could not distinguish some IMGT-functional V segments, including TRBV6-2 and TRBV6-3, those segments were excluded. The cohort was sequenced for TCR beta chains only, and without alpha or paired-chain data the features that could be detected were limited. According to a later genetic analysis, donors in an Asian-associated ancestry cluster had fewer N-insertions in productive TCRs than the roughly 700-donor mean. Three of the identified cytomegalovirus-associated TCR beta chains were confirmed in vitro to be specific for cytomegalovirus antigens. A cluster of highly shared sequence variants was judged likely to represent a technical artifact of the sequencing pipeline. Correlated functional status among segregating V segments might reflect linkage disequilibrium, but an unknown experimental factor could not be ruled out. A later analysis reported that several top co-occurrence clusters appeared linked to parvovirus B19, influenza, CMV and Epstein-Barr virus. In a later analysis, HLA-associated TCR beta chains were found to be more clonally expanded and to have lower generation probabilities than equally common non-associated chains. A further reported finding was that TCR beta sequences accurately predicted the HLA-A and HLA-B alleles for most subjects in the first cohort. Presence/absence analyses assumed roughly uniform sequencing depth across donors, an assumption that may not hold. In a later analysis, the rate of TCR association differed among HLA loci, with DRB1 alleles having the most associated TCRs and HLA-C alleles having the fewest. In both the original and validation cohorts, the classifier was reported to diagnose cytomegalovirus status with high specificity and sensitivity. In an earlier analysis of under 600 of the donors, most TCR beta V segments were observed in productive rearrangements about 87% or about 30% of the time, broadly matching IMGT annotations. Assigning TCR associations to individual alleles was difficult when HLA alleles, especially DR and DQ, strongly co-occurred. The authors suggested that the approach could potentially be generalized to other disease states and immunological phenotypes. Because counts were too low, 15 or so rarely observed V segments, including chromosome 9 orphons, were excluded from the earlier analysis of 587 of the donors. In a later genetic analysis, a missense DCLRE1C variant was associated with V-gene and J-gene trimming of TCR beta chains, and the association was replicated in an independent cohort. In a later analysis, around 15,000 TCR beta sequences were associated with specific HLA alleles at a false discovery rate of 0.05. CMV serostatus was the only immune exposure information available for the cohort. The study listed 170 or so TCR beta chains as associated with cytomegalovirus.

Taken from the germline V gene, the CDR1 and CDR2 loops are SGHRS and YFSETQ. V sheds 2 bases and J sheds 6 bases, leaving 6 bases between their ends. CDR3 length: 12 amino acids, cysteine to phenylalanine. The sequence is cut down to CDR3 DNA, 36 bases in frame from base 1. The V and J genes are TRBV5-1 and TRBJ2-1; the D gene is not confidently resolved. Sequencing was done on a sample of PBMCs. The clonotype was recovered from a man aged 30 to 45 in good health and CMV-seronegative. In nucleotides, the sequence is TGCGCCAGCAGCTTTCCTACCAATGAGCAGTTCTTC. This codes for CASSFPTNEQFF.